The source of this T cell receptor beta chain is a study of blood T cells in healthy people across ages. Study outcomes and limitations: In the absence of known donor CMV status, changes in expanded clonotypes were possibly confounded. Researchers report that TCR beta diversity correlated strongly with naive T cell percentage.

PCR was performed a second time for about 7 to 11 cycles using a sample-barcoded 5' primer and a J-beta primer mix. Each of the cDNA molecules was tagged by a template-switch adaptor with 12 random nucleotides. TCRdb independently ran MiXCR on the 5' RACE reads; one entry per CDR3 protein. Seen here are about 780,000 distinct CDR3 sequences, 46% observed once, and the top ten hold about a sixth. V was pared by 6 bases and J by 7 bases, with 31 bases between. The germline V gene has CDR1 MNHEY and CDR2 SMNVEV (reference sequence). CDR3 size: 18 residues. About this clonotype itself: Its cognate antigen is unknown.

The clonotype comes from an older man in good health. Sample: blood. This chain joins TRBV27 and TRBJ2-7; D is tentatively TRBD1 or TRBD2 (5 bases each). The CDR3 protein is CASSRMVGTLRVYNEQYF. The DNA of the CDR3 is TGTGCCAGCAGCCGGATGGTCGGGACGTTGAGAGTCTACAATGAGCAGTACTTC.